This T cell receptor beta chain was sequenced in a study of CD8 T cells in ankylosing spondylitis. Study-wide results and limits: Past research had described some motif variants in reactive arthritis synovial fluid and blood. The study looked at matched synovial fluid samples from ankylosing spondylitis patients. Disease-linked clones were reported to be significantly enriched there.

Worth noting for this clonotype: Its specificity is unknown.

Unmatched junction bases numbered 1, after V lost 6 bases and J lost 2 bases. This CDR3 comprises 12 residues. The V gene's germline CDR1 is MDHEN and CDR2 SYDVKM. Scientists made TCR beta libraries using quantitative 5'-RACE with molecular barcodes. TCRdb used MiXCR to reprocess the 5' RACE reads, holding one entry per CDR3 protein. The table records about 150,000 distinct CDR3 sequences, approximately 44% of them present only once. The V call is TRBV28, the J call TRBJ2-7; TRBD2 aligns across 7 bases. Sequencing was carried out using synovial fluid, either unsorted or a sorted T cell fraction (not recorded which). The sequence was obtained from a male donor with ankylosing spondylitis. In nucleotides, the CDR3 is TGTGCCAGCAGCCTAGCGGCCTACGAGCAGTACTTC. Its protein product is CASSLAAYEQYF. The full variable domain, completed using reference TRBV28 and TRBJ2-7, is DVKVTQSSRYLVKRTGEKVFLECVQDMDHENMFWYRQDPGLGLRLIYFSYDVKMKEKGDIPEGYSVSREKKERFSLILESASTNQTSMYLCASSLAAYEQYFGPGTRLTVT.